Presented here are 18 T cell receptor beta chains from one specimen sequenced in a study of cytotoxic CD8 clonotypes in ibrutinib-treated CLL. Some clones are missing from TCRdb's copy, which holds only in-frame ones; the method was immunoSEQ multiplex PCR. The sample contains some 61,000 clones, about two thirds of which appear only once. The source was PBMCs, collected after 12 months of ibrutinib treatment. These receptors were taken from a human donor with chronic lymphocytic leukemia.

The V and J genes are TRBV6-5 and TRBJ1-2; 10 nucleotides match TRBD1. The CDR3 covers 15 residues. Germline CDR1 reads MNHEY; CDR2 reads SVGAGI. J was trimmed by 8 bases and V by 6 bases; bases with no gene match: 12. Here the CDR3 reads CASRRLDRGRGGYTF. As DNA, the CDR3 is TGTGCCAGCAGACGACTAGACAGGGGGCGAGGGGGCTACACCTTC.

The chain recombines TRBV28 with TRBJ2-2, with a possible D match to TRBD2 (5 bases). CDR1 and CDR2 from the germline V gene are MDHEN and SYDVKM. This CDR3 comprises 15 residues. V shed 2 bases and J shed 4 bases, with 11 bases lying between them. The CDR3 DNA is TGTGCCAGCAGTTTACCCGGCGGAGGCACCGGGGAGCTGTTTTTT. Translation gives CASSLPGGGTGELFF.

The chain couples TRBV7-9 to TRBJ1-3; the D gene is possibly TRBD1 (6 bases). V was trimmed by 7 bases and J by 5 bases, leaving 12 bases between them. The CDR3 runs 13 residues. Per the germline V gene, CDR1 is SEHNR and CDR2 is FQNEAQ (reference sequence). The CDR3 protein is CASNRDVRNTIYF. CDR3 nucleotide sequence: TGTGCCAGCAACAGGGACGTGCGAAACACCATATATTTT.

The V and J genes are TRBV4-1 and TRBJ1-2; 7 positions agree with TRBD1. The V gene end was trimmed by 4 bases and the J gene end by 4 bases; junction bases not matched to a gene: 6. CDR1 and CDR2 (germline): MGHRA, YSYEKL. The CDR3 spans 14 residues. DNA of the CDR3: TGCGCCAGCAGCCTAGACAGGGAAGTCTATGGCTACACCTTC. Its protein is CASSLDREVYGYTF.

The chain is built from TRBV7-9 and TRBJ2-3, with 8 nucleotides matching TRBD2. This CDR3 is 16 amino acids long. The germline CDR1 and CDR2 sequences are SEHNR and FQNEAQ (reference sequence). V lost 4 bases to trimming and J lost 2 bases; unmatched junction nucleotides: 8. The CDR3 bases are TGTGCCAGCAGCTCCCCAGCGGGGGTGTTCACAGATACGCAGTATTTT. Amino acids: CASSSPAGVFTDTQYF.

This sequence joins TRBV2 and TRBJ2-7; 11 nucleotides agree with TRBD2. Looked up from germline, CDR1 is SNHLY and CDR2 is FYNNEI. CDR3 length: 14 amino acids. V lost 4 bases and J lost 7; bases outside the gene matches: 6. The CDR3 DNA reads TGTGCCAGCAGTGGGACTAGCGGGTCCCGGGAGCAGTACTTC. Protein: CASSGTSGSREQYF.

The genes are TRBV5-1 and TRBJ1-1; D remains ambiguous. With 0 bases removed from V and 1 base from J, the gap between germline ends came to 7 bases. This CDR3 has 14 residues. Germline CDR1 SGHRS, CDR2 YFSETQ. The CDR3 is CASSLAATNTEAFF. As DNA, the CDR3 is TGCGCCAGCAGCTTGGCGGCGACGAACACTGAAGCTTTCTTT.

The rearrangement links TRBV10-3 to TRBJ2-1; D is tentatively TRBD1 or TRBD2 (5 bases each). V was cut by 10 bases and J by 6 bases, with 19 bases left in between. CDR3 length: 14 residues. Germline CDR1 and CDR2: ENHRY and SYGVKD. The CDR3 reads CATESGPPLNEQFF. The CDR3 bases are TGTGCCACGGAATCGGGACCACCCCTCAATGAGCAGTTCTTC.

There are a few counts of this clone. The V call is TRBV9, the J call TRBJ2-1, with TRBD2 identical over 9 bases. V shed 0 bases, J shed 4 bases, and the junction held 5 bases outside the gene matches. CDR1 is SGDLS, CDR2 YYNGEE, per germline. This CDR3 contains 16 residues. As DNA, the CDR3 is TGTGCCAGCAGCGTAGGGGCTAGCGGGGCGTACAATGAGCAGTTCTTC. Protein product: CASSVGASGAYNEQFF.

The V gene is TRBV6-5, the J gene TRBJ1-2; tentatively, D is TRBD1 (5 bases). The CDR3 is 12 residues long. The V gene lost 5 bases and the J gene lost 7 bases, with 11 bases spanning the gap. Germline V gene sequence: CDR1 MNHEY, CDR2 SVGAGI. Here the CDR3 DNA reads TGTGCCAGCAGTCGAAGGGGATTTGGCTACACCTTC. Translation: CASSRRGFGYTF.

This chain joins TRBV18 and TRBJ1-1, with 8 bases lining up with TRBD1. This CDR3 comprises 15 residues. V was clipped by 4 bases and J by 3 bases; unmatched bases: 7. Per germline, CDR1 KGHSH and CDR2 LQKENI. The CDR3 reads CASSLWTGFDTEAFF. Written as DNA, the CDR3 is TGTGCCAGCTCACTTTGGACAGGGTTTGACACTGAAGCTTTCTTT.

The rearrangement uses TRBV5-1 and TRBJ2-3; tentatively, D is TRBD1 (6 bases). V shed 1 base and J shed 2 bases, with 11 bases lying between them. The CDR3 length is 15 residues. CDR1 SGHRS and CDR2 YFSETQ come from the germline V gene. DNA of the CDR3: TGCGCCAGCAGCTTGATGTCAGGGGACACAGATACGCAGTATTTT. Translation: CASSLMSGDTDTQYF.

This clone showed up just once. V usage is TRBV2 and J usage is TRBJ2-1; 8 bases agree with TRBD1. This CDR3 comprises 15 residues. The germline CDR1 and CDR2 sequences are SNHLY and FYNNEI. V was clipped by 10 bases and J by 7 bases; unmatched bases: 15. This CDR3 reads CATRQGTPRKNEQFF. CDR3 sequence (DNA): TGTGCCACCCGACAGGGGACCCCCCGAAAAAATGAGCAGTTCTTC.

Of note for this clone: The sample contains more than one DNA sequence encoding this CDR3. V gene TRBV2 combines with J gene TRBJ1-5; D gene unclear. Germline V lookup: CDR1 SNHLY, CDR2 FYNNEI. Trimming left V 2 bases short and J 3 bases short, with 11 bases between. The CDR3 totals 15 residues. The CDR3, as DNA: TGTGCCAGCAGTGAATACCTACCCGACAATCAGCCCCAGCATTTT. Amino acids: CASSEYLPDNQPQHF.

This chain links TRBV7-9 with TRBJ2-7, with 8 bases fitting TRBD1. Germline CDR1 is SEHNR and CDR2 is FQNEAQ (reference sequence). Unmatched junction bases numbered 7, after V lost 5 bases and J lost 1 base. CDR3 length: 15 amino acids. Here the CDR3 reads CASSPGQGLSYEQYF. Written as DNA, the CDR3 is TGTGCCAGCAGCCCTGGACAGGGACTTTCCTACGAGCAGTACTTC.

The chain has TRBV19 and TRBJ2-1; 8 nucleotides agree with TRBD2. CDR1 and CDR2 (germline): LNHDA, SQIVND (reference sequence). The CDR3 runs 15 residues. The trim removed 4 bases at V and 4 bases at J, leaving 6 bases unmatched. DNA of the CDR3: TGTGCCAGTAGTACTCAGCGGGGGAAGTACAATGAGCAGTTCTTC. This translates into CASSTQRGKYNEQFF.

This clone was counted a few times. The chain recombines TRBV7-2 with TRBJ2-7; D is unresolved. The ends were cut back, 0 bases at V and 4 bases at J, with 13 bases in the middle. The CDR3 extends over 15 amino acids. Germline V CDR1 and CDR2: SGHTA, FQGNSA. CDR3 sequence reads: CASSLAKGTQYEQYF. In nucleotides, the CDR3 is TGTGCCAGCAGCTTAGCGAAGGGTACTCAATACGAGCAGTACTTC.

This chain uses TRBV7-2 with TRBJ1-2, with D perhaps TRBD1 (5 bases). Trimming took 5 bases from V and 1 from J, leaving 11 bases between them. This CDR3 spans 14 amino acids. Germline CDR1 reads SGHTA; CDR2 reads FQGNSA. The chain's CDR3 is CASSRTGFNYGYTF. The CDR3, as DNA: TGTGCCAGCAGCCGTACAGGTTTTAACTATGGCTACACCTTC. The whole variable domain, remainder taken from reference TRBV7-2 and TRBJ1-2, is GAGVSQSPSNKVTEKGKDVELRCDPISGHTALYWYRQSLGQGLEFLIYFQGNSAPDKSGLPSDRFSAERTGGSVSTLTIQRTQQEDSAVYLCASSRTGFNYGYTFGSGTRLTVV.